The 3 T cell receptor beta chains listed next were all sequenced from one sample in a study of cytomegalovirus exposure and HLA in healthy donors. TCRdb keeps only in-frame clones here, not all; method: immunoSEQ multiplex PCR. Seen here are 250,000 to 400,000 clones, roughly 90% observed once, and the top ten hold about 1%. Input material: PBMCs. Receptor source: a woman aged 25 to 39 in good health and CMV-seropositive.

This clone has only one observation. The chain joins TRBV14 to TRBJ2-7, with no clear D. V was clipped by 7 bases and J by 0 bases, with 22 bases between them. Germline values: CDR1 SGHDN, CDR2 FVKESK. CDR3 length: 17 residues. The CDR3 DNA reads TGTGCCAGCACGCCTATAGTCGGTACTATGAGCTCCTACGAGCAGTACTTC. Its protein product is CASTPIVGTMSSYEQYF.

V usage is TRBV7-9 and J usage is TRBJ2-7; D is unresolved. Germline V gene data show CDR1 as SEHNR and CDR2 as FQNEAQ (reference sequence). This CDR3 region has 13 residues. V was cut by 5 bases and J by 8 bases, with 16 bases left in between. The CDR3 sequence is CASSPPPRTQQYF. In DNA, the CDR3 is TGTGCCAGCAGCCCCCCCCCGCGCACCCAGCAGTACTTC.

This chain links TRBV29-1 with TRBJ2-1, with 10 bases aligning to TRBD2. Germline V gene data show CDR1 as SQVTM and CDR2 as ANQGSEA. The CDR3 extends over 15 amino acids. The trim removed 6 bases at V and 8 bases at J, leaving 13 bases unmatched. The CDR3 nucleotides are TGCAGCGTCGCTCCGCGAGCGGGAGGGTGGGATGAGCAGTTCTTC. Protein: CSVAPRAGGWDEQFF.